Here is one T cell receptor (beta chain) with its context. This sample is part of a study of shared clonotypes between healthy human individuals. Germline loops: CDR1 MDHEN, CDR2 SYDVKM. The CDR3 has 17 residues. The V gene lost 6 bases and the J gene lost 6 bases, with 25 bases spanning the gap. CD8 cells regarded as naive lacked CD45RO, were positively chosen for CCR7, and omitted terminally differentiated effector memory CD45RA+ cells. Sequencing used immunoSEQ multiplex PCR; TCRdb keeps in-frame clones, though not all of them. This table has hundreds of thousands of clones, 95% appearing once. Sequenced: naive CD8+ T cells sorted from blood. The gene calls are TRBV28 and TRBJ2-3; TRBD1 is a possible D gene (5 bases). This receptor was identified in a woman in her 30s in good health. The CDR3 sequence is CASSQTGDWGMLDTQYF. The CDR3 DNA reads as TGTGCCAGCAGCCAGACTGGTGATTGGGGCATGTTGGATACGCAGTATTTT.